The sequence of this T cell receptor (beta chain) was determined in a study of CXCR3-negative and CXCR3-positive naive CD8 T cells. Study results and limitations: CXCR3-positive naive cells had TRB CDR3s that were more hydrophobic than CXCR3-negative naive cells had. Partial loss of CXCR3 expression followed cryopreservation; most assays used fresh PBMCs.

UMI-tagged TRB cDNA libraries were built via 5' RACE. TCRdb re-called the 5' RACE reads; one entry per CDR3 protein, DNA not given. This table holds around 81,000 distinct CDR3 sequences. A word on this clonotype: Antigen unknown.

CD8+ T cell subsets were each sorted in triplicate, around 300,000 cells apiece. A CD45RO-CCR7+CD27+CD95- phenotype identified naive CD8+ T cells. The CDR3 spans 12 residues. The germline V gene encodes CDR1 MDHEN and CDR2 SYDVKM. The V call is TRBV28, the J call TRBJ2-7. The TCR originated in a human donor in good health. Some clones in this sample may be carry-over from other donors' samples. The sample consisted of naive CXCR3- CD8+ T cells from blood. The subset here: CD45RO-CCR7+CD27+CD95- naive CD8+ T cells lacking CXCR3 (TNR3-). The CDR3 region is CASSLNSYEQYF.